This TCR beta chain stems from a study of blood T cell repertoires in COVID-19. The overall study: From the United States, Italy and Spain came samples of acute and convalescent COVID-19.

From germline, CDR1 is SNHLY and CDR2 FYNNEI. The CDR3 length is 11 residues. V was pared by 4 bases and J by 13 bases, with 8 bases between. TCRdb's table, derived via immunoSEQ multiplex PCR, lists solely in-frame clones and lacks some. The sample consists of 200,000 or so clones, 86% of them appearing once. Source material: PBMCs or T cells enriched from blood (not recorded which). This clonotype was sampled from a woman in her 40s with acute COVID-19. V gene TRBV2 combines with J gene TRBJ1-6; D not resolved. CDR3 sequence reads: CASSVLIPLHF. The CDR3 coding sequence is TGTGCCAGCAGTGTGTTAATCCCCCTCCACTTT.